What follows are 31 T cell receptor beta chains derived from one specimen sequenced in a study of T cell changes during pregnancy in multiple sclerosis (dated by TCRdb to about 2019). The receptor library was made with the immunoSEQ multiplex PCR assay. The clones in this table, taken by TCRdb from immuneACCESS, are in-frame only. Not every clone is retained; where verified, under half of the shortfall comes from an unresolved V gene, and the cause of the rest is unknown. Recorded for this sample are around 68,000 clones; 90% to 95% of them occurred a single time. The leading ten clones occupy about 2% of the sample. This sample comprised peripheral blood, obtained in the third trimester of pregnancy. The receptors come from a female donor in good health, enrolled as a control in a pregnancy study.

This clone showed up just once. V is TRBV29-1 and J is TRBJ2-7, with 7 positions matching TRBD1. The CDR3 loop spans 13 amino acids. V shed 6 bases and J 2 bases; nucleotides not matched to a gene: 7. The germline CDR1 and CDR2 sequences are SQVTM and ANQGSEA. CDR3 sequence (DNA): TGCAGCGTACGCAGGGACAGTCCCTACGAGCAGTACTTC. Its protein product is CSVRRDSPYEQYF.

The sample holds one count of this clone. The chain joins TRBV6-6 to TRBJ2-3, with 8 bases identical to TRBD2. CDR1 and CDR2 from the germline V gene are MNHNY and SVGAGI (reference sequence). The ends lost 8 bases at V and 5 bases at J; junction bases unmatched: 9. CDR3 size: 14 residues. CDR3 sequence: CASRSGGLVDTQYF. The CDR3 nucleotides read TGTGCCAGCCGCTCGGGGGGGCTTGTAGATACGCAGTATTTT.

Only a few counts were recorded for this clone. This CDR3 reads CASHPGPGDEKLFF. The CDR3 bases are TGTGCCAGCCATCCGGGGCCGGGGGATGAAAAACTGTTTTTT. This chain uses TRBV4-2 with TRBJ1-4; tentative D call: TRBD1 (5 bases). The germline gives CDR1 LGHNA, CDR2 YNFKEQ. V was clipped by 8 bases and J by 6 bases, with 16 bases between them. CDR3 length equals 14 residues.

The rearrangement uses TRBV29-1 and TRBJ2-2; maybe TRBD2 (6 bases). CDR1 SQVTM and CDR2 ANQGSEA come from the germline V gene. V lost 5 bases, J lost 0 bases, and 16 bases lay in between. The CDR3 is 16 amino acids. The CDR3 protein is CSVLWRGGTNTGELFF. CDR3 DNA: TGCAGCGTTCTCTGGAGGGGCGGGACGAACACCGGGGAGCTGTTTTTT.

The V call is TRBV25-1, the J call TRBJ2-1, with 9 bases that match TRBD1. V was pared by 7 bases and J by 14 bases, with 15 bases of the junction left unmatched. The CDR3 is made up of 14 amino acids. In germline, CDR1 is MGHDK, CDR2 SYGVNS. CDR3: CASTDPGTGHHKFF. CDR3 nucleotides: TGTGCCAGCACCGACCCCGGGACAGGGCATCACAAGTTCTTC.

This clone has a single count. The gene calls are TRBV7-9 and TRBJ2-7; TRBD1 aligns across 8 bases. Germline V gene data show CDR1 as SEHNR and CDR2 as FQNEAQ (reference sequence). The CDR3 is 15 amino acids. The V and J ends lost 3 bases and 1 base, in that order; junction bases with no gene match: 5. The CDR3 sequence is CASSFQQGVSYEQYF. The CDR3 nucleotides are TGTGCCAGCAGCTTTCAACAGGGGGTATCCTACGAGCAGTACTTC.

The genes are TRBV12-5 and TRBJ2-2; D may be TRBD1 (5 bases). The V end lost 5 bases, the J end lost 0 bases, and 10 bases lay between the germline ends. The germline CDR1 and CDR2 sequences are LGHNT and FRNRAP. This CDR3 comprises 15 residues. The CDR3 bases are TGTGCTAGTGGTATTGGACAACCGAACACCGGGGAGCTGTTTTTT. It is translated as CASGIGQPNTGELFF.

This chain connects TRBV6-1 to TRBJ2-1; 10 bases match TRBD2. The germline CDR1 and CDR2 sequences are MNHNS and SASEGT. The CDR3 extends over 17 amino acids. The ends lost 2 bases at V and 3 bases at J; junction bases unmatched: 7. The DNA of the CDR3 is TGTGCCAGCAGTGAAAGGGAACCTAGCGGGGGCTACAATGAGCAGTTCTTC. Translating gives CASSEREPSGGYNEQFF.

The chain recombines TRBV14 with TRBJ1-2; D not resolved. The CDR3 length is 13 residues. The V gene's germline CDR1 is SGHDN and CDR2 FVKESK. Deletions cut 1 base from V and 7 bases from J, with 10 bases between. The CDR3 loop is CASSQVSSGGYTF. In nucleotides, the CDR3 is TGTGCCAGCAGCCAAGTTTCTTCCGGTGGCTACACCTTC.

The CDR3 DNA is TGCAGCGGGGGGCTTGGGTACAATGAGCAGTTCTTC. It codes for CSGGLGYNEQFF. The chain combines TRBV29-1 with TRBJ2-1; maybe TRBD1 (6 bases). The CDR3 consists of 12 residues. The V end was cut by 7 bases, the J end by 4 bases, with 11 bases between. Germline CDR1 is SQVTM and CDR2 is ANQGSEA.

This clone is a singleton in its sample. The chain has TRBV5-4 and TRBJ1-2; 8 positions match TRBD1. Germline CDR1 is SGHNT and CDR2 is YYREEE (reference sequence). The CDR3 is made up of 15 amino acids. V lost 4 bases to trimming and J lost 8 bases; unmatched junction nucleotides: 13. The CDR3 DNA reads TGTGCCAGCAGCAGATGGACAGGGCTGGCTGGGGGCTACACCTTC. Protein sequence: CASSRWTGLAGGYTF. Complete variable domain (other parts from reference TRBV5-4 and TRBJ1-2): ETGVTQSPTHLIKTRGQQVTLRCSSQSGHNTVSWYQQALGQGPQFIFQYYREEENGRGNFPPRFSGLQFPNYSSELNVNALELDDSALYLCASSRWTGLAGGYTFGSGTRLTVV.

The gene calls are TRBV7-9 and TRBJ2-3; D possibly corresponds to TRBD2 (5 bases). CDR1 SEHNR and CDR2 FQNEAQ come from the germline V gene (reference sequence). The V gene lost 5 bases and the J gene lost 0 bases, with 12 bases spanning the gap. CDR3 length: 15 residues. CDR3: CASSPPGVSTDTQYF. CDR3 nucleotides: TGTGCCAGCAGCCCTCCCGGGGTAAGCACAGATACGCAGTATTTT.

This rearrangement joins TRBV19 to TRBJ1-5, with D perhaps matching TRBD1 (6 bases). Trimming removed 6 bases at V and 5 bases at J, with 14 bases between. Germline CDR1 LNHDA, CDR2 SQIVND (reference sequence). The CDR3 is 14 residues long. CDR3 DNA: TGTGCCAGTAGCTGGCGGGGGCAGGATCAGCCCCAGCATTTT. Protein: CASSWRGQDQPQHF.

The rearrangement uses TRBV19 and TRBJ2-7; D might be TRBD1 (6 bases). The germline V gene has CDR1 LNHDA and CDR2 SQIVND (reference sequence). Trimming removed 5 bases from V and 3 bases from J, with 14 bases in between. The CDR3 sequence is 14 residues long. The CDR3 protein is CASSSRDTFYEQYF. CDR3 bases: TGTGCCAGTAGTTCCCGGGACACCTTCTACGAGCAGTACTTC.

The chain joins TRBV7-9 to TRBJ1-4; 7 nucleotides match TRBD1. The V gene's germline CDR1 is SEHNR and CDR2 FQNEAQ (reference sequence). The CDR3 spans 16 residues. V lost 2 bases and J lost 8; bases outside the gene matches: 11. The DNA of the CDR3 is TGTGCCAGCAGCTTAAGGGACACAGGGGTGTGGGAAAAACTGTTTTTT. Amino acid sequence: CASSLRDTGVWEKLFF.

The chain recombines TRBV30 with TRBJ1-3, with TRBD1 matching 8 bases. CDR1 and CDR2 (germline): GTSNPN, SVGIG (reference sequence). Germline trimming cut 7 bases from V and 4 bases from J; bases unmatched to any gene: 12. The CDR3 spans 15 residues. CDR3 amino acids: CASAGTGHSGNTIYF. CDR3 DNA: TGTGCCTCTGCCGGGACAGGCCATTCGGGAAACACCATATATTTT.

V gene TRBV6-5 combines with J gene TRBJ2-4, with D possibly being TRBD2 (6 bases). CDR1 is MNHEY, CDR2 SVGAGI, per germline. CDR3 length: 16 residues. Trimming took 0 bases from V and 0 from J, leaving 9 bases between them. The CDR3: CASSYSWDLAKNIQYF. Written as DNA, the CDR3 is TGTGCCAGCAGTTACTCGTGGGACTTAGCCAAAAACATTCAGTACTTC.

The CDR3 sequence: CASSLRGGGWTEAFF. The CDR3 nucleotides read TGTGCCAGCAGCTTAAGAGGGGGCGGGTGGACTGAAGCTTTCTTT. This chain uses TRBV7-8 with TRBJ1-1; 7 nucleotides line up with TRBD1. The CDR3 length is 15 residues. V lost 2 bases to trimming and J lost 5 bases; unmatched junction nucleotides: 8. Looked up from germline, CDR1 is SGHVS and CDR2 is FQNEAQ. Together with reference TRBV7-8 and TRBJ1-1, the CDR3 gives the full variable domain: GAGVSQSPRYKVAKRGQDVALRCDPISGHVSLFWYQQALGQGPEFLTYFQNEAQLDKSGLPSDRFFAERPEGSVSTLKIQRTQQEDSAVYLCASSLRGGGWTEAFFGQGTRLTVV.

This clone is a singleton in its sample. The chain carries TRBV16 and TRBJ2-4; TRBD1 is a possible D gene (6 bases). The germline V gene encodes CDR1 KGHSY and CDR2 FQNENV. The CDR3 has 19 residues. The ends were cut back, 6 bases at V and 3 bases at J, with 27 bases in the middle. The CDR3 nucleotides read TGTGCCAGCAGTACCCCCGGGTTGGCGACTGGGGGCTACAAAAACATTCAGTACTTC. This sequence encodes CASSTPGLATGGYKNIQYF.

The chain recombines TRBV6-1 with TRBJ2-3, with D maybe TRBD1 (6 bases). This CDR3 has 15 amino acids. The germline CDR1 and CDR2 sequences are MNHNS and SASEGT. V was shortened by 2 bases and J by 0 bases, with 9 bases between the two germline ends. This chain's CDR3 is CASSERTDSTDTQYF. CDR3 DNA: TGTGCCAGCAGTGAACGGACAGATAGCACAGATACGCAGTATTTT.

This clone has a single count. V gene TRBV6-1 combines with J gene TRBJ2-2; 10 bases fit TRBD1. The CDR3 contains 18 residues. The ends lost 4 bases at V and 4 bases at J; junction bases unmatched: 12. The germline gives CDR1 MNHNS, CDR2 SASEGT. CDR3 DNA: TGTGCCAGCAGTGGGTTATCCGGGACAGGGGCGTCCACCGGGGAGCTGTTTTTT. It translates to CASSGLSGTGASTGELFF.

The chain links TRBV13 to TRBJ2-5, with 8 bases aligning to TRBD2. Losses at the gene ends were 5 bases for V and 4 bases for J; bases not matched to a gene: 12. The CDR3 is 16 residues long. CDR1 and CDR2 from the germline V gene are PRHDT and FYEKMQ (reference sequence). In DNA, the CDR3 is TGTGCCAGCAGCATTAAAGCGGGGGTGGGAGGAGAGACCCAGTACTTC. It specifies CASSIKAGVGGETQYF.

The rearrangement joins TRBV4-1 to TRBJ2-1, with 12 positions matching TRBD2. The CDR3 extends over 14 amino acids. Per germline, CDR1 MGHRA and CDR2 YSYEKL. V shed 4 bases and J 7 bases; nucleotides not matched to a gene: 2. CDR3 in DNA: TGCGCCAGCAGCCGGACTAGCGGGAAAAATGAGCAGTTCTTC. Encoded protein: CASSRTSGKNEQFF.

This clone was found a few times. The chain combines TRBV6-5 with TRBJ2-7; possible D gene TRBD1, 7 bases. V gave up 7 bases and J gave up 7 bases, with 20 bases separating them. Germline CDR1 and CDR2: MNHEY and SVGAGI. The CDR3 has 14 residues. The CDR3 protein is CASNAGTDTKEQYF. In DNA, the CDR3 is TGTGCCAGCAACGCGGGGACAGACACTAAAGAGCAGTACTTC.

CDR3 loop: CASSPRGNLETQYF. As DNA, the CDR3 is TGTGCCAGCAGCCCTAGGGGTAATCTGGAGACCCAGTACTTC. The gene calls are TRBV5-6 and TRBJ2-5, with TRBD1 as a possible D gene (5 bases). The germline V and J ends were trimmed by 4 bases and 5 bases, with 15 bases remaining between them. Germline V gives CDR1 SGHDT, CDR2 YYEEEE. The CDR3 is 14 amino acids.

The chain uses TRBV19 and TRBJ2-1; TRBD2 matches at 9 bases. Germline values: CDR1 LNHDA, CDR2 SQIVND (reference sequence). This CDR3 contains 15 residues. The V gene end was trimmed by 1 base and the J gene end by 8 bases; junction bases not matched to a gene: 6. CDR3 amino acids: CASSIGAGGLDEQFF. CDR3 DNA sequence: TGTGCCAGTAGTATAGGAGCGGGAGGCTTGGATGAGCAGTTCTTC.

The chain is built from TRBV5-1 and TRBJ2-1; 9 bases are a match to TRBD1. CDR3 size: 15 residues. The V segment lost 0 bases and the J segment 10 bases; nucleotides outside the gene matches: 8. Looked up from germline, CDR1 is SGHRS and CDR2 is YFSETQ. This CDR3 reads CASSLEGQGVREQFF. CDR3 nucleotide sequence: TGCGCCAGCAGCTTGGAGGGACAGGGAGTCCGGGAGCAGTTCTTC. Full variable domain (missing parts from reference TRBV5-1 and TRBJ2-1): KAGVTQTPRYLIKTRGQQVTLSCSPISGHRSVSWYQQTPGQGLQFLFEYFSETQRNKGNFPGRFSGRQFSNSRSEMNVSTLELGDSALYLCASSLEGQGVREQFFGPGTRLTVL.

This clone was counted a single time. The CDR3 sequence: CSVKGETGDEQYF. CDR3 sequence (DNA): TGCAGCGTCAAAGGGGAGACAGGGGACGAGCAGTACTTC. The V and J genes are TRBV29-1 and TRBJ2-7, with TRBD1 identical over 8 bases. V trimming: 6 bases; J trimming: 5 bases; junction bases outside the gene matches: 9. The CDR3 extends over 13 amino acids. CDR1 is SQVTM, CDR2 ANQGSEA, per germline.

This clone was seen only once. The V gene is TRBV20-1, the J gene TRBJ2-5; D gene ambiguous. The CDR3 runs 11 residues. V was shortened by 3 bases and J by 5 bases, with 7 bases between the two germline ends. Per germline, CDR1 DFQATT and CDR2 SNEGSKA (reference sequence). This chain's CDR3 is CSASVRETQYF. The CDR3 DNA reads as TGCAGTGCTAGTGTGAGGGAGACCCAGTACTTC.

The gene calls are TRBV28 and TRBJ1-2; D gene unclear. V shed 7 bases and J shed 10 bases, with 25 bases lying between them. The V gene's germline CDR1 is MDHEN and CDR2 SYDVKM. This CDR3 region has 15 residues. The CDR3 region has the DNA TGTGCCAGCACAATCCCCCGCGCGGCTCAGTTCGACTACACCTTC. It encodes CASTIPRAAQFDYTF.

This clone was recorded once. The CDR3 region has the DNA TGTGCCAGCAGCCGCTCTGGACAGGGAAACTCTGGAAACACCATATATTTT. Residues: CASSRSGQGNSGNTIYF. V usage is TRBV7-9 and J usage is TRBJ1-3, with 8 positions matching TRBD1. Germline CDR1 is SEHNR and CDR2 is FQNEAQ (reference sequence). The CDR3 runs to 17 residues. V was pared by 5 bases and J by 0 bases, with 9 bases of the junction left unmatched.